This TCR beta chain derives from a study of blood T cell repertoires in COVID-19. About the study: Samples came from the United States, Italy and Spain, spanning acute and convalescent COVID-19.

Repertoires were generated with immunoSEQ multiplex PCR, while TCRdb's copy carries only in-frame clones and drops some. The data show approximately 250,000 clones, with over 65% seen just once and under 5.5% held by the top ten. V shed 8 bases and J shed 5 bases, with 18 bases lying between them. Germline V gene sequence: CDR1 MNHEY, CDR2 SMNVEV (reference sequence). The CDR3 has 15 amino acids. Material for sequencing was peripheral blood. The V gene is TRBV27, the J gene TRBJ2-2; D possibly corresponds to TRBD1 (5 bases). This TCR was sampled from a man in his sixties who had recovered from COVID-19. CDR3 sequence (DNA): TGTGCCAGCCGTGGGGCAGGGCTCGGAACCGGGGAGCTGTTTTTT. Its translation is CASRGAGLGTGELFF.